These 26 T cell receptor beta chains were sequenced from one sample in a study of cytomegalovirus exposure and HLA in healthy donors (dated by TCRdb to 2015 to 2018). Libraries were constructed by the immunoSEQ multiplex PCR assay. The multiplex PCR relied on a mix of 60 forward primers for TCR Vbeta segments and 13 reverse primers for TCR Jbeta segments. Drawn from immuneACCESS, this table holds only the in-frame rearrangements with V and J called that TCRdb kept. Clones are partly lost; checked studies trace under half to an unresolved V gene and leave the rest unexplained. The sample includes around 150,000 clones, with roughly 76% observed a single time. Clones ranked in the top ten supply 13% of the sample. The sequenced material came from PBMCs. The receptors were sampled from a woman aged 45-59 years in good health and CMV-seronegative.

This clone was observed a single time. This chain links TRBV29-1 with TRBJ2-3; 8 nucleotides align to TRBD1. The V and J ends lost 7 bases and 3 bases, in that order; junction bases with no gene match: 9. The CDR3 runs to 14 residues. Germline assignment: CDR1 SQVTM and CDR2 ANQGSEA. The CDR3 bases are TGCAGCGCCCGGACAGGGATCGGGACAGATACGCAGTATTTT. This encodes CSARTGIGTDTQYF.

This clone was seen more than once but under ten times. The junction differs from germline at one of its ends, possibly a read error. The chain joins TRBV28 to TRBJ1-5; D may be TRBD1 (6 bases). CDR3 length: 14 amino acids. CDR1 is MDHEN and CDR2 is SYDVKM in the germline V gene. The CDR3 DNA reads TGTGCCAGCAGTGTAGAAACAGGGTATCAGTCCCAGCATTTT. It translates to CASSVETGYQSQHF.

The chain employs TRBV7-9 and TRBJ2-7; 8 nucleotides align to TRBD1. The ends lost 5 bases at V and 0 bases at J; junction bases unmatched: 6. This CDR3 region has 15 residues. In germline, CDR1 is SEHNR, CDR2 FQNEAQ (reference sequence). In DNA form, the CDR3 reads TGTGCCAGCAGCCCCTGGGACAGGCCCTCCTACGAGCAGTACTTC. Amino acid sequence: CASSPWDRPSYEQYF.

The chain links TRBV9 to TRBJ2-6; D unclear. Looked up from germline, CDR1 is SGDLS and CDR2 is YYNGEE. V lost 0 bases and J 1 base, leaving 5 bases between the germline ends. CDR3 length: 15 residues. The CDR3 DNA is TGTGCCAGCAGCGTAGTTATATCTGGGGCCAACGTCCTGACTTTC. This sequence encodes CASSVVISGANVLTF.

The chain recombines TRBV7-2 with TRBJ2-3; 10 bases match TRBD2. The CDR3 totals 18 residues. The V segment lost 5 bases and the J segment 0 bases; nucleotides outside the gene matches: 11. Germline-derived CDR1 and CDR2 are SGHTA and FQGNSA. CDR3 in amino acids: CASSRSSGGVPSTDTQYF. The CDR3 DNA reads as TGTGCCAGCAGCCGATCTAGCGGGGGCGTCCCCAGCACAGATACGCAGTATTTT.

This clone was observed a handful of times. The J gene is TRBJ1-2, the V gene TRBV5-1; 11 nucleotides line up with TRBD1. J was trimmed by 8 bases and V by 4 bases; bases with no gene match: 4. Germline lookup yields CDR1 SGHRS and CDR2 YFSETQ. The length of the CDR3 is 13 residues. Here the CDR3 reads CASSPDRGQGYTF. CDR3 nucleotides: TGCGCCAGCAGCCCGGACAGGGGGCAAGGCTACACCTTC.

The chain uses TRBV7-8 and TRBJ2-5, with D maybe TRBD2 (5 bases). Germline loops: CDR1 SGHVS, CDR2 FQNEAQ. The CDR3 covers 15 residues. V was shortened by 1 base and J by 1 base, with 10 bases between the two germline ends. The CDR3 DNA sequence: TGTGCCAGCAGCTTAGAGTCCGGGATCCAAGAGACCCAGTACTTC. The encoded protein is CASSLESGIQETQYF. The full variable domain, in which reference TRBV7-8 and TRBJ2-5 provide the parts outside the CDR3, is GAGVSQSPRYKVAKRGQDVALRCDPISGHVSLFWYQQALGQGPEFLTYFQNEAQLDKSGLPSDRFFAERPEGSVSTLKIQRTQQEDSAVYLCASSLESGIQETQYFGPGTRLLVL.

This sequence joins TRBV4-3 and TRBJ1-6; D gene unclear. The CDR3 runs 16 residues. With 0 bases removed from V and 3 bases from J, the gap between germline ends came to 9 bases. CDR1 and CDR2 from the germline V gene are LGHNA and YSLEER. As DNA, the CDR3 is TGCGCCAGCAGCCAAGATTATCACAGCTATAATTCACCCCTCCACTTT. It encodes CASSQDYHSYNSPLHF.

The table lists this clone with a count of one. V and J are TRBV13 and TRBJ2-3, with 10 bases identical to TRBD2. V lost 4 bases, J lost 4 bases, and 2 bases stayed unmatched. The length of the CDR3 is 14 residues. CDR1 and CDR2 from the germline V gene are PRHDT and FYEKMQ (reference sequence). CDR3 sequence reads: CASSSSGGADTQYF. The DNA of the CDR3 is TGTGCCAGCAGCTCTAGCGGGGGTGCAGATACGCAGTATTTT.

The CDR3: CASSVGQFSNQPQHF. As DNA, the CDR3 is TGTGCCAGCTCAGTTGGACAGTTTAGCAATCAGCCCCAGCATTTT. The chain recombines TRBV18 with TRBJ1-5; D perhaps matches TRBD1 (6 bases). The germline V gene has CDR1 KGHSH and CDR2 LQKENI. Trimming removed 5 bases from V and 0 bases from J, with 11 bases in between. This CDR3 comprises 15 residues.

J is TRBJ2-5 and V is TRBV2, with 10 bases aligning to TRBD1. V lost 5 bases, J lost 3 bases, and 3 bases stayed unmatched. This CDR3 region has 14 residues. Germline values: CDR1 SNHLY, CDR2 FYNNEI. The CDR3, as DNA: TGTGCCAGCAGTTCCGGGACAGGGGAAGAGACCCAGTACTTC. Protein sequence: CASSSGTGEETQYF.

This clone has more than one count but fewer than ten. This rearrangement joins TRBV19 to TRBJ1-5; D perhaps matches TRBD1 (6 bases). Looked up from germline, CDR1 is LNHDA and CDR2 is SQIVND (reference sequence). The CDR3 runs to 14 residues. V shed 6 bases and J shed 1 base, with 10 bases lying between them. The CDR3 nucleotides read TGTGCCAGTAGGACTGGACAGAGCAATCAGCCCCAGCATTTT. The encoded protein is CASRTGQSNQPQHF.

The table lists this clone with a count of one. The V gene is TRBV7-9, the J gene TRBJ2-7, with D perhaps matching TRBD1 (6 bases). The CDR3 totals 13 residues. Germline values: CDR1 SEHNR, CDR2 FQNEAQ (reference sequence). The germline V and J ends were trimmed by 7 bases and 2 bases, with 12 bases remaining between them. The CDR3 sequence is CASTQGGAYEQYF. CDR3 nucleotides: TGTGCCAGCACCCAAGGGGGTGCCTACGAGCAGTACTTC.

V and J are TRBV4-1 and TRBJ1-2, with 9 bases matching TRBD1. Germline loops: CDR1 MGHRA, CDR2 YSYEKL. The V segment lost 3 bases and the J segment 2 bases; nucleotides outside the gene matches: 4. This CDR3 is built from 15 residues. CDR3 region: CASSHPGQGNYGYTF. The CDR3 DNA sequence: TGCGCCAGCAGCCATCCTGGACAGGGGAACTATGGCTACACCTTC.

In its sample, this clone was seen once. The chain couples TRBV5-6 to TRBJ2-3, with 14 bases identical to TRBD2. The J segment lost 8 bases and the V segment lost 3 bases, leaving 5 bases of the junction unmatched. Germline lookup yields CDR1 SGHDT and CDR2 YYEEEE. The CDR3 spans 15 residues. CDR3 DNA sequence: TGTGCCAGCAGCTATGGGACTAGCGGGGGTGGTACGCAGTATTTT. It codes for CASSYGTSGGGTQYF.

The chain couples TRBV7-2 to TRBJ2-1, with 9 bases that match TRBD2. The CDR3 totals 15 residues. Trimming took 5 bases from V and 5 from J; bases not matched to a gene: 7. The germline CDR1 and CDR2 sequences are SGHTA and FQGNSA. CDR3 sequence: CASSLSGRGDNEQFF. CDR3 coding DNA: TGTGCCAGCAGCCTTAGCGGGAGAGGGGACAATGAGCAGTTCTTC.

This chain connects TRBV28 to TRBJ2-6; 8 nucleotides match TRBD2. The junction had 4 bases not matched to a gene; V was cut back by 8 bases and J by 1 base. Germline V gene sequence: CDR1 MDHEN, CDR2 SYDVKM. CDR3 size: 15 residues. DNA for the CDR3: TGTGCCAGCGGGACTAGAGGGTCTGGGGCCAACGTCCTGACTTTC. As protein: CASGTRGSGANVLTF.

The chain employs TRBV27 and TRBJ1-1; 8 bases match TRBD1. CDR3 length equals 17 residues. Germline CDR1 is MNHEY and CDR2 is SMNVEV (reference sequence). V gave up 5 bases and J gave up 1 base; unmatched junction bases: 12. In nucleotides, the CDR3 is TGTGCCAGCAGTCCCTACCCTCTACAGGGGGGGAACACTGAAGCTTTCTTT. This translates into CASSPYPLQGGNTEAFF.

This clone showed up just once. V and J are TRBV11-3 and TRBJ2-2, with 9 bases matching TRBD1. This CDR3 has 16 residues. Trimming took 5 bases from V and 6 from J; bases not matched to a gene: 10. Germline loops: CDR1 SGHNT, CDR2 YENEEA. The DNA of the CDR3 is TGTGCCAGCAGCCCGGACAGGGGCAGAGGGGCCGGGGAGCTGTTTTTT. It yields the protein CASSPDRGRGAGELFF.

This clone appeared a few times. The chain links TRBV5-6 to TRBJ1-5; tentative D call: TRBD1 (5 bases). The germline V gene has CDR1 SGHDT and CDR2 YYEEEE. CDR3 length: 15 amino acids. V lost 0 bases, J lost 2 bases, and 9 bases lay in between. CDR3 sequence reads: CASSLAGSGNQPQHF. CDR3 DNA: TGTGCCAGCAGCTTGGCAGGGTCGGGCAATCAGCCCCAGCATTTT.

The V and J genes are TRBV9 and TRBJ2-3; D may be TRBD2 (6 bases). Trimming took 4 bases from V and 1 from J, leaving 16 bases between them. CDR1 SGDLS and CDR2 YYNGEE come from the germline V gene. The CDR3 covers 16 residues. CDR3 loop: CASSPNHGGGTDTQYF. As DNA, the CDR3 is TGTGCCAGCAGCCCGAACCACGGGGGAGGCACAGATACGCAGTATTTT.

CDR3 loop: CASSEGQGGNNEKLFF. The CDR3, as DNA: TGTGCCAGCAGCGAGGGACAGGGGGGGAATAATGAAAAACTGTTTTTT. This chain uses TRBV9 with TRBJ1-4; 11 positions agree with TRBD1. The trim removed 3 bases at V and 4 bases at J, leaving 5 bases unmatched. The germline V gene encodes CDR1 SGDLS and CDR2 YYNGEE. CDR3 length equals 16 residues.

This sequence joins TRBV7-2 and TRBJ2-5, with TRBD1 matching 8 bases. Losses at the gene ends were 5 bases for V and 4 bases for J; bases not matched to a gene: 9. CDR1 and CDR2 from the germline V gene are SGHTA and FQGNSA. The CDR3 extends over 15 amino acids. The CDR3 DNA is TGTGCCAGCAGCACACAGGGGGAGGCTCGAGAGACCCAGTACTTC. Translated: CASSTQGEARETQYF.

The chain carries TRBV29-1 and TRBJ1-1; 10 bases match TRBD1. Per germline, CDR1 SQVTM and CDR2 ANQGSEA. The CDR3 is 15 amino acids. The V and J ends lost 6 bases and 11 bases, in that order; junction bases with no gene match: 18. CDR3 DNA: TGCAGCGTAGCCACCCTTGGGGGACAGGGGATCGACGCTTTCTTT. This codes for CSVATLGGQGIDAFF. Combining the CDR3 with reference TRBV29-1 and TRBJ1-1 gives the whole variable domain SAVISQKPSRDICQRGTSLTIQCQVDSQVTMMFWYRQQPGQSLTLIATANQGSEATYESGFVIDKFPISRPNLTFSTLTVSNMSPEDSSIYLCSVATLGGQGIDAFFGQGTRLTVV.

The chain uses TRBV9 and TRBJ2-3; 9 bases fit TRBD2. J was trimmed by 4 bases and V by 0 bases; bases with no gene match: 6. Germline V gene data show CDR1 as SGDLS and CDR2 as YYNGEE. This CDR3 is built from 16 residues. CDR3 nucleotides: TGTGCCAGCAGCGTAGGCAGCGGGAGGTTTTCAGATACGCAGTATTTT. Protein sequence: CASSVGSGRFSDTQYF.

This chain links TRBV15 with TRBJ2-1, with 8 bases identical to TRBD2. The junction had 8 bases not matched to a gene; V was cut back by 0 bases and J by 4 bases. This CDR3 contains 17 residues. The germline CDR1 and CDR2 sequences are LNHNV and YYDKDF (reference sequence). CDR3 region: CATSREVAGNRYNEQFF. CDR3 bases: TGTGCCACCAGCAGAGAGGTAGCGGGGAATAGATACAATGAGCAGTTCTTC.